This T cell receptor beta chain emerged from a study of OX40 agonist ivuxolimab in advanced cancers. Peripheral blood came from all dose cohorts at three timepoints. Sequencing used immunoSEQ multiplex PCR; TCRdb keeps in-frame clones, though not all of them. The data contain tens of thousands of clones, about 90% of them singletons. The CDR3 covers 12 residues. V shed 3 bases and J shed 9 bases, with 8 bases lying between them. Germline CDR1 and CDR2: SEHNR and FQNEAQ (reference sequence). Sequenced here: CD4+ or CD8+ T cells sorted from blood, sampled in a trial of the OX40 agonist ivuxolimab. This receptor was obtained from an adult with an advanced solid tumor such as melanoma, head and neck, liver or kidney cancer. J is TRBJ2-2 and V is TRBV7-9; D is uncertain. CDR3 residues: CASSFHSRELFF. The CDR3 DNA reads as TGTGCCAGCAGCTTTCACAGCAGGGAGCTGTTTTTT.